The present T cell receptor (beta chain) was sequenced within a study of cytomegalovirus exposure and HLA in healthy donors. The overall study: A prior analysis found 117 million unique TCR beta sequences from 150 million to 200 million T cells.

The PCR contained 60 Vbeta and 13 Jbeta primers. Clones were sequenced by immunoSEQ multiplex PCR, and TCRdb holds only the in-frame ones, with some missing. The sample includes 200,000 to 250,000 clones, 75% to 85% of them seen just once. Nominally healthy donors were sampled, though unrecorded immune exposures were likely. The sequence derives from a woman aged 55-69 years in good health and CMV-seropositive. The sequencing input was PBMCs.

CDR3 nucleotide sequence: TGTGCCAGCAGTGATTTTCGGGAGGTGGAGCTGTTTTTT. This gives the protein CASSDFREVELFF. The chain recombines TRBV2 with TRBJ2-2; the match to TRBD2 covers 7 bases. V shed 3 bases and J 10 bases; nucleotides not matched to a gene: 5. This CDR3 is 13 amino acids long. The V gene's germline CDR1 is SNHLY and CDR2 FYNNEI.